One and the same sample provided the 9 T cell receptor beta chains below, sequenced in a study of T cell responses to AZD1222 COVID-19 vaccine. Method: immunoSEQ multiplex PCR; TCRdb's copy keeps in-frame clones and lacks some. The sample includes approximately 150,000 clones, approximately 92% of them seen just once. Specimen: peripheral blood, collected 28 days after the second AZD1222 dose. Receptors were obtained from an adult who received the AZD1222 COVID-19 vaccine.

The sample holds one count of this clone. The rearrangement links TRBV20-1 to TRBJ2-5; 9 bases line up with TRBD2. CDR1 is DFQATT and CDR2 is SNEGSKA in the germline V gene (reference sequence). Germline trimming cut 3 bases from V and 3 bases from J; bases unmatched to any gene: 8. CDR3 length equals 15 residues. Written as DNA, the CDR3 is TGCAGTGCTAGTCAACTAGCGGGCCGAAAAGAGACCCAGTACTTC. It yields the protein CSASQLAGRKETQYF.

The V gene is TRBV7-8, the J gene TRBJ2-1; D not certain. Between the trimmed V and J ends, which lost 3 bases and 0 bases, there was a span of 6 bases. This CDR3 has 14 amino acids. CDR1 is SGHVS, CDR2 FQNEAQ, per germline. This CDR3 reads CASSFSVSYNEQFF. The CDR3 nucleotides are TGTGCCAGCAGCTTTAGTGTCTCCTACAATGAGCAGTTCTTC.

The CDR3: CASSLEGTGNSPLHF. The CDR3, as DNA: TGTGCCAGCAGCTTAGAAGGGACGGGGAATTCACCCCTCCACTTT. The rearrangement uses TRBV7-2 and TRBJ1-6; possible D gene TRBD1, 5 bases. Germline V lookup: CDR1 SGHTA, CDR2 FQGNSA. This CDR3 spans 15 amino acids. V shed 1 base and J shed 7 bases, with 11 bases lying between them.

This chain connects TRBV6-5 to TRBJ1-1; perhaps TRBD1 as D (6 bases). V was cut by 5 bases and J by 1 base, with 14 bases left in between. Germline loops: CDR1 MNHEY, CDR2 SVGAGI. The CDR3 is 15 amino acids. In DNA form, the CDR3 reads TGTGCCAGCAGTCAGGGGACGTCCCCGAACACTGAAGCTTTCTTT. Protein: CASSQGTSPNTEAFF.

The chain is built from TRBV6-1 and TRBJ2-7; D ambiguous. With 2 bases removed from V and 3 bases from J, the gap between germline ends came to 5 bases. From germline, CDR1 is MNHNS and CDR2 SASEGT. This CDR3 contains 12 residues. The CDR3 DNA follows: TGTGCCAGCAGTGAAAATTACTACGAGCAGTACTTC. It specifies CASSENYYEQYF.

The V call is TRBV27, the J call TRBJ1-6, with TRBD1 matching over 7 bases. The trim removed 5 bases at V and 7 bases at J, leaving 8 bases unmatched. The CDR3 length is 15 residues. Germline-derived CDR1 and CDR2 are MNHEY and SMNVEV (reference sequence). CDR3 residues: CASSPGDRQNSPLHF. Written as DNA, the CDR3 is TGTGCCAGCAGTCCGGGGGACAGACAGAATTCACCCCTCCACTTT.

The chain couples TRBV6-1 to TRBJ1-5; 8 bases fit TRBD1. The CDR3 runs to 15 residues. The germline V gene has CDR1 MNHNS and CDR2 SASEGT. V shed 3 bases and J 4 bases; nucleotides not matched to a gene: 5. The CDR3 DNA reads TGTGCCAGCAGTGATCAGGACAGGGCGAATCAGCCCCAGCATTTT. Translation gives CASSDQDRANQPQHF.

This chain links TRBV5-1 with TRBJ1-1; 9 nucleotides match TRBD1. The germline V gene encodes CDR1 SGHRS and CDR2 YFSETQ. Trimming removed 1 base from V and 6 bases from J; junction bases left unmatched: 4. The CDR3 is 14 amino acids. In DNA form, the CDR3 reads TGCGCCAGCAGCTTGCACGGGACAGGGCCTGAAGCTTTCTTT. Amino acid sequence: CASSLHGTGPEAFF.

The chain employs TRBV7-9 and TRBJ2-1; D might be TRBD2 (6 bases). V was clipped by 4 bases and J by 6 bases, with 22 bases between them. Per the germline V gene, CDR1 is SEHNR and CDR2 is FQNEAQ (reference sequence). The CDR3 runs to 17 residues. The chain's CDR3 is CASSSGVPSEGLNEQFF. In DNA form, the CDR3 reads TGTGCCAGCAGCTCGGGGGTTCCTAGCGAGGGTCTCAATGAGCAGTTCTTC.